This T cell receptor (beta chain) is drawn from a study of tumor and adjacent non-tumor tissue in lung cancer. RNA was extracted from bulk tissue without any cell sorting. Germline CDR1 reads SGHAT; CDR2 reads FQNNGV. This CDR3 spans 16 amino acids. A modified ARM-PCR protocol with three rounds of nested PCR amplified TCRbeta. MiXCR, run by TCRdb on the multiplex PCR reads, gives a single entry per CDR3 protein. The sample has about 68,000 distinct CDR3 sequences, about 60% seen once. Comment on this clonotype: The junction departs from germline at one end; a sequencing error may be responsible.

This rearrangement joins TRBV11-2 to TRBJ1-6; TRBD1 is a possible D gene (6 bases). This clonotype was obtained from a man aged 45-60 years with non-small cell lung cancer. Sequencing was done on a sample of lung tumor tissue. CDR3 nucleotide sequence: TGTGCCCGCAGCTTCTCGGGACACAACTATAAGTCACACCTCCACTTT. Encoded protein: CARSFSGHNYKSHLHF.